This record looks at one TCR beta chain sequence and its context. Its specificity is unknown. One end of the junction varies from germline; a read error may be responsible. These data belong to a study of Graves' ophthalmopathy and Graves' hyperthyroidism. Overall study context: Before any treatment, peripheral blood was taken at the initial diagnosis.

RNA transcripts yielded amplified TCR beta CDR3 regions. HTBI-primed RT-PCR formed the first round, and a multiplex PCR formed the second. Via MiXCR, TCRdb re-called the multiplex PCR reads, giving one row per CDR3 protein. The sample lists 740,000 or so distinct CDR3 sequences; around 40% were seen once. Presentation of ophthalmopathy in the donors involved moderate-to-severe activity, CAS ≥3, NOSPECS ≥4 and a duration under 3 months. Per the germline V gene, CDR1 is SEHNR and CDR2 is FQNEAQ (reference sequence). This CDR3 region has 15 residues. Study-wide findings and caveats: From stable hyperthyroidism, ophthalmopathy was separated by a 13-signature model with about 88% sensitivity and over 70% specificity.

This chain links TRBV7-9 with TRBJ2-6, with no clear D. What was sequenced was peripheral blood. This sequence was found in an adult man with Graves' ophthalmopathy. CDR3 in amino acids: CASSPRWAGANVLTF. The CDR3 nucleotides read TGCGCCAGCAGCCCCCGATGGGCTGGGGCCAACGTCCTGACTTTC.